The present TCR beta chain was sequenced within a study of blood T cell repertoires in COVID-19. The length of the CDR3 is 17 residues. Germline V gene sequence: CDR1 SGHVS, CDR2 FQNEAQ. Losses at the gene ends were 6 bases for V and 0 bases for J; bases not matched to a gene: 7. TCRdb keeps only in-frame clones here, not all; method: immunoSEQ multiplex PCR. The repertoire has roughly 250,000 clones, 80% to 90% of them found once; the top ten carry about 4%. The clonotype was recovered from a man aged 45-60 years with acute or convalescent COVID-19. Material: peripheral blood. V gene TRBV7-8 combines with J gene TRBJ2-4; 11 positions agree with TRBD2. CDR3 in amino acids: CASSLLAGAPAKNIQYF. The CDR3 DNA is TGTGCCAGCAGTCTACTAGCGGGGGCCCCAGCCAAAAACATTCAGTACTTC. Full variable domain (missing parts from reference TRBV7-8 and TRBJ2-4): GAGVSQSPRYKVAKRGQDVALRCDPISGHVSLFWYQQALGQGPEFLTYFQNEAQLDKSGLPSDRFFAERPEGSVSTLKIQRTQQEDSAVYLCASSLLAGAPAKNIQYFGAGTRLSVL.